The next 14 T cell receptor beta chains were all read from a single sample in a study of cytomegalovirus exposure and HLA in healthy donors. Amplification used 60 Vbeta primers and 13 Jbeta primers. Method: immunoSEQ multiplex PCR; TCRdb's copy keeps in-frame clones and lacks some. The sample holds about 170,000 clones, 80% to 90% seen once. The sequenced sample was PBMCs. These receptors were taken from a woman aged 18-29 years in good health and CMV-seropositive.

CDR3 sequence reads: CASSLAAIEQYF. The CDR3 coding sequence is TGTGCCAGCAGCTTAGCAGCGATTGAGCAGTACTTC. V and J are TRBV11-2 and TRBJ2-7, with D unresolved. The CDR3 totals 12 residues. Trimming cost V 1 base and J 7 bases, with 8 bases left between them. Germline V gene lookup returns CDR1 SGHAT and CDR2 FQNNGV.

The gene calls are TRBV10-3 and TRBJ1-5; 7 nucleotides match TRBD1. The CDR3 is 13 amino acids. Germline V CDR1 and CDR2: ENHRY, SYGVKD. The ends lost 10 bases at V and 3 bases at J; junction bases unmatched: 6. The CDR3 coding sequence is TGTGCCACTTACAGGGGCCCCAATCAGCCCCAGCATTTT. Translating gives CATYRGPNQPQHF.

The chain couples TRBV7-2 to TRBJ1-6, with 7 bases aligning to TRBD1. V lost 1 base, J lost 10 bases, and 7 bases stayed unmatched. The CDR3 has 15 amino acids. Germline V CDR1 and CDR2: SGHTA, FQGNSA. The CDR3 coding sequence is TGTGCCAGCAGCTTAGTTACAGGGGAAGGGTCACCCCTCCACTTT. Its protein product is CASSLVTGEGSPLHF.

V and J are TRBV28 and TRBJ2-1, with D perhaps matching TRBD1 (6 bases). The length of the CDR3 is 17 residues. V lost 4 bases and J 0 bases, leaving 16 bases between the germline ends. Per germline, CDR1 MDHEN and CDR2 SYDVKM. In nucleotides, the CDR3 is TGTGCCAGCAGTTCGCCATGGACAGCGAGCTCCTACAATGAGCAGTTCTTC. Its translation: CASSSPWTASSYNEQFF. Using reference TRBV28 and TRBJ2-1 for the parts outside the CDR3, the full variable domain is DVKVTQSSRYLVKRTGEKVFLECVQDMDHENMFWYRQDPGLGLRLIYFSYDVKMKEKGDIPEGYSVSREKKERFSLILESASTNQTSMYLCASSSPWTASSYNEQFFGPGTRLTVL.

Notes on this clone: The germline gene is not matched at one end of the junction; a read error may be the cause. This rearrangement joins TRBV6-4 to TRBJ1-1, with 9 bases that match TRBD1. The CDR3 is 14 residues long. The germline CDR1 and CDR2 sequences are MRHNA and SNTAGT. The CDR3 reads CASSEGTGNAEAFF. The CDR3 bases are TGTGCCAGCAGTGAGGGGACAGGGAACGCTGAAGCTTTCTTT.

V is TRBV19 and J is TRBJ2-5; D is possibly TRBD1 (6 bases). CDR1 and CDR2 from the germline V gene are LNHDA and SQIVND (reference sequence). The CDR3 runs to 14 residues. V was shortened by 6 bases and J by 1 base, with 12 bases between the two germline ends. As DNA, the CDR3 is TGTGCCAGTAGCCCGGGACAAGCCCAAGAGACCCAGTACTTC. Amino acids: CASSPGQAQETQYF. The full variable domain, with the rest looked up from reference TRBV19 and TRBJ2-5, is DGGITQSPKYLFRKEGQNVTLSCEQNLNHDAMYWYRQDPGQGLRLIYYSQIVNDFQKGDIAEGYSVSREKKESFPLTVTSAQKNPTAFYLCASSPGQAQETQYFGPGTRLLVL.

This chain joins TRBV7-3 and TRBJ2-4; D uncertain. The CDR3 has 15 residues. Per germline, CDR1 SGHTA and CDR2 FQGTGA. The V end lost 4 bases, the J end lost 9 bases, and 19 bases lay between the germline ends. As DNA, the CDR3 is TGTGCCAGCAGCTCAGAATCAGGCAGCCCGTTCATTCAGTACTTC. Amino acid sequence: CASSSESGSPFIQYF.

This clone was counted a single time. V gene TRBV6-6 combines with J gene TRBJ1-5; 7 bases map to TRBD1. CDR3 size: 14 residues. After removal of 6 bases from V and 3 bases from J, the junction contained 5 bases not matched to a gene. CDR1 is MNHNY, CDR2 SVGAGI, per germline (reference sequence). CDR3 nucleotide sequence: TGTGCCAGCAGCCAGGGACAGAACAATCAGCCCCAGCATTTT. This translates into CASSQGQNNQPQHF.

This rearrangement joins TRBV6-5 to TRBJ2-3; 7 nucleotides agree with TRBD2. CDR1 and CDR2 from the germline V gene are MNHEY and SVGAGI. The V gene end was trimmed by 3 bases and the J gene end by 4 bases; junction bases not matched to a gene: 7. This CDR3 has 15 residues. The CDR3 nucleotides are TGTGCCAGCAGTTATCGGGTCCGGGGGGCAGATACGCAGTATTTT. It codes for CASSYRVRGADTQYF.

The chain recombines TRBV29-1 with TRBJ2-5; perhaps TRBD1 as D (6 bases). Deletions cut 6 bases from V and 5 bases from J, with 16 bases between. The CDR3 loop spans 13 amino acids. Germline V gene lookup returns CDR1 SQVTM and CDR2 ANQGSEA. CDR3 loop: CSVVSGVGETQYF. Here the CDR3 DNA reads TGCAGCGTCGTGTCAGGGGTCGGGGAGACCCAGTACTTC.

A few counts support this clone. The chain has TRBV19 and TRBJ1-2; TRBD1 might be the D (5 bases). This CDR3 spans 17 amino acids. The V end was cut by 0 bases, the J end by 8 bases, with 22 bases between. The germline gives CDR1 LNHDA, CDR2 SQIVND (reference sequence). The CDR3 loop is CASSIEIGGVRAGGYTF. CDR3 nucleotides: TGTGCCAGTAGTATAGAAATAGGAGGGGTCCGCGCGGGAGGCTACACCTTC.

V and J are TRBV15 and TRBJ2-2; TRBD2 matches at 7 bases. The germline V gene encodes CDR1 LNHNV and CDR2 YYDKDF (reference sequence). CDR3 size: 17 residues. With 0 bases clipped from V and 5 bases from J, the junction kept 9 bases outside the gene matches. CDR3 residues: CATSRDLWGGGTGELFF. CDR3 nucleotide sequence: TGTGCCACCAGCAGAGATCTTTGGGGGGGTGGTACCGGGGAGCTGTTTTTT.

CDR3 region: CASSGAGGLNEQFF. DNA of the CDR3: TGTGCCAGCAGCGGCGCGGGGGGCCTCAATGAGCAGTTCTTC. V is TRBV9 and J is TRBJ2-1; 8 nucleotides agree with TRBD2. The CDR3 contains 14 residues. Germline V gene data show CDR1 as SGDLS and CDR2 as YYNGEE. V trimming: 3 bases; J trimming: 6 bases; junction bases outside the gene matches: 5.

A note on this clone: Additional DNA sequences in this sample encode the identical CDR3. The J gene is TRBJ2-2, the V gene TRBV9; the D gene is possibly TRBD2 (6 bases). The CDR3 consists of 15 residues. Trimming took off 0 bases at V and 2 bases at J, with 8 bases between the two ends. Germline CDR1 and CDR2: SGDLS and YYNGEE. The CDR3 DNA reads TGTGCCAGCAGCGTAGGGGGGGACAACACCGGGGAGCTGTTTTTT. Protein sequence: CASSVGGDNTGELFF.